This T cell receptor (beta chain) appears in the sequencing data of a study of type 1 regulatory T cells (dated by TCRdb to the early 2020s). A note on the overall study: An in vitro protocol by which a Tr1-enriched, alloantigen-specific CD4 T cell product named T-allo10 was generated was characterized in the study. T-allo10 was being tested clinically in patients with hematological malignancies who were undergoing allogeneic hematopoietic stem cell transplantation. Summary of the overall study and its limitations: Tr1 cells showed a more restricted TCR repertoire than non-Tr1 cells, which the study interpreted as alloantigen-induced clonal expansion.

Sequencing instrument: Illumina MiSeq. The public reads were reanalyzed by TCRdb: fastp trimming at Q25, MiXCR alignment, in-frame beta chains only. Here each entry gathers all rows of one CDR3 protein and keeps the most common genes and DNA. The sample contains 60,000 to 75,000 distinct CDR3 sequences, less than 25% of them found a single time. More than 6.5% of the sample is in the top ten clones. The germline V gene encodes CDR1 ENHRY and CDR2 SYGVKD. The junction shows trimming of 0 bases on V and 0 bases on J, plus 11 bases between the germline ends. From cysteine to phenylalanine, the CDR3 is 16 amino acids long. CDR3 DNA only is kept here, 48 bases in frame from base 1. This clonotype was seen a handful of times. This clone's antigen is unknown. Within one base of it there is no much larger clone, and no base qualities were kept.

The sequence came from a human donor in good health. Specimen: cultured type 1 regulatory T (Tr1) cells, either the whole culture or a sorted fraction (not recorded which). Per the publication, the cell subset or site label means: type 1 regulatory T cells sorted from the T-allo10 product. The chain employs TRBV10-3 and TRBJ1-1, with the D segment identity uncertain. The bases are TGTGCCATCAGTGAGTCCCGGTCGCAATTGAACACTGAAGCTTTCTTT. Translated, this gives CAISESRSQLNTEAFF.